The present TCR beta chain was sequenced within a study of spatial heterogeneity in lung cancer. Study as a whole: Raw sequencing reads included, on average, more than ten appearances of each unique TCR and UMI combination.

Via MiXCR, TCRdb re-called the 5' RACE reads, giving one row per CDR3 protein. The sample holds 11,000 to 15,000 distinct CDR3 sequences, approximately 4.8% seen once. This clonotype was seen many times. Its antigen remains unidentified. Study observations and caveats: Counts of expanded intratumoral alpha and beta TCRs tracked tumor mutation counts.

V lost 0 bases and J lost 9, with 18 bases in between. The CDR3 is made up of 16 amino acids. Germline V gene sequence: CDR1 SGHRS, CDR2 YFSETQ. Sample time point: sample taken at primary tumor resection. Samples were obtained from more than 70 donors, all untreated early-stage non-small cell lung cancer patients. Unsorted samples of tumor, nontumor lung or frozen PBMC had their whole RNA sequenced. This sequence was found in a female donor with early-stage non-small cell lung cancer. The material was lung tumor tissue, obtained at surgery. The chain combines TRBV5-1 with TRBJ1-4, with D possibly matching TRBD1 (5 bases). CDR3 loop: CASSLEIGTAMKKLFF. The CDR3 DNA reads as TGCGCCAGCAGCTTGGAAATCGGGACCGCCATGAAAAAACTGTTTTTT.